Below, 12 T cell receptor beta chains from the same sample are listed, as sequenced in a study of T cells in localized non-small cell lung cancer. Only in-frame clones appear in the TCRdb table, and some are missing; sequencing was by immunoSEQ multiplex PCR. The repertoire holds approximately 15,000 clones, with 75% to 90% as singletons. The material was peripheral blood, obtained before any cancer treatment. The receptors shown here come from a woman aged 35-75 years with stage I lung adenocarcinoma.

The CDR3 sequence is CASSQVFTDTQYF. The CDR3 DNA sequence: TGCGCCAGCAGCCAGGTCTTCACAGATACGCAGTATTTT. The chain combines TRBV4-3 with TRBJ2-3; D unclear. V lost 3 bases and J 2 bases, leaving 6 bases between the germline ends. CDR3 length: 13 residues. CDR1 LGHNA and CDR2 YSLEER come from the germline V gene.

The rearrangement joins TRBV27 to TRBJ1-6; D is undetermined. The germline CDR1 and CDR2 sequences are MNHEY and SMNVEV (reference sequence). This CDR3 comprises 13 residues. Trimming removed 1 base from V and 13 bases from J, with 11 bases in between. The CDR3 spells CASSLFRRRPLHF. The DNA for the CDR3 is TGTGCCAGCAGTTTATTTCGGCGGCGGCCCCTCCACTTT.

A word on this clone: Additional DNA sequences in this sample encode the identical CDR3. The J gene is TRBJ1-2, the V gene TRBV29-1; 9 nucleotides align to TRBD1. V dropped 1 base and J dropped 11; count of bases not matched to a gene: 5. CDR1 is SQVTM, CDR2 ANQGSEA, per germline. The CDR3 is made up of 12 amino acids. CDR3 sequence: CSVEGQGVWYTF. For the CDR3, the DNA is TGCAGCGTTGAAGGACAGGGGGTGTGGTACACCTTC.

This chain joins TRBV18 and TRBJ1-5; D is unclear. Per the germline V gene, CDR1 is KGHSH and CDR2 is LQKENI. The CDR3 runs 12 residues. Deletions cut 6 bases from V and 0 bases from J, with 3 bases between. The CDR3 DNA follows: TGTGCCAGCTCGAATAGCAATCAGCCCCAGCATTTT. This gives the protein CASSNSNQPQHF.

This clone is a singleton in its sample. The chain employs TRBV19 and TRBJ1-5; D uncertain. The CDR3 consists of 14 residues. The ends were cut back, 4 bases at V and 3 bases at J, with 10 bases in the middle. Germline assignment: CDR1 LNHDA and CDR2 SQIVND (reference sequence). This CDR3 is CASSNQANNQPQHF. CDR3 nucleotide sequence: TGTGCCAGTAGTAACCAGGCGAACAATCAGCCCCAGCATTTT. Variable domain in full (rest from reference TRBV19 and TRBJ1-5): DGGITQSPKYLFRKEGQNVTLSCEQNLNHDAMYWYRQDPGQGLRLIYYSQIVNDFQKGDIAEGYSVSREKKESFPLTVTSAQKNPTAFYLCASSNQANNQPQHFGDGTRLSIL.

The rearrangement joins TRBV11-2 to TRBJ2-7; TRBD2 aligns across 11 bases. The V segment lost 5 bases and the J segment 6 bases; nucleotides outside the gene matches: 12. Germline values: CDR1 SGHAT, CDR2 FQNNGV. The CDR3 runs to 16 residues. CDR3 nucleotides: TGTGCCAGCAGCCCTGGGACTAGCGGCCCGCCGTCCGAGCAGTACTTC. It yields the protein CASSPGTSGPPSEQYF.

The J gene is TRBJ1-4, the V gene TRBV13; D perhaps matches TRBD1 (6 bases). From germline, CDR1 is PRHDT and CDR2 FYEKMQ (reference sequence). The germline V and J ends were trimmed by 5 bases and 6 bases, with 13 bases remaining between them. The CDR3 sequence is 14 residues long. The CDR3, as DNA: TGTGCCAGCAGCAGGGGGAGGTATGATGAAAAACTGTTTTTT. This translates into CASSRGRYDEKLFF.

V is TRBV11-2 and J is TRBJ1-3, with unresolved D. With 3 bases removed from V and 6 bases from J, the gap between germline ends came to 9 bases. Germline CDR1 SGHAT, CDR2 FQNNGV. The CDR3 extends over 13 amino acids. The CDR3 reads CASSFTRENTIYF. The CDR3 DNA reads TGTGCCAGCAGCTTCACCCGGGAAAACACCATATATTTT.

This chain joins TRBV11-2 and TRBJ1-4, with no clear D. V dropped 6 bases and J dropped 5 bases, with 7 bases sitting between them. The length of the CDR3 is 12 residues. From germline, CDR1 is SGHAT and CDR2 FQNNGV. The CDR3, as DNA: TGTGCCAGCAGGGAAGGGAATGAAAAACTGTTTTTT. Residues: CASREGNEKLFF.

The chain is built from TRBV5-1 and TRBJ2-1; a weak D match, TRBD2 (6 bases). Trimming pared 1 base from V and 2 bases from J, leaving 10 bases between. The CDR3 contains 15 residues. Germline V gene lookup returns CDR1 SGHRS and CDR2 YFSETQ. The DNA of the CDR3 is TGCGCCAGCAGCTTGAGTGCGGGGCCCTACAATGAGCAGTTCTTC. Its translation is CASSLSAGPYNEQFF.

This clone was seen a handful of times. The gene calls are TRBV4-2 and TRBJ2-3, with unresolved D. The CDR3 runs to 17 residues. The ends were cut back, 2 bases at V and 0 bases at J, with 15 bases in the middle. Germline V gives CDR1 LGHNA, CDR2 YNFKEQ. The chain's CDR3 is CASSQNGPDTSTDTQYF. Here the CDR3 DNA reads TGTGCCAGCAGCCAAAATGGACCGGATACTAGCACAGATACGCAGTATTTT.

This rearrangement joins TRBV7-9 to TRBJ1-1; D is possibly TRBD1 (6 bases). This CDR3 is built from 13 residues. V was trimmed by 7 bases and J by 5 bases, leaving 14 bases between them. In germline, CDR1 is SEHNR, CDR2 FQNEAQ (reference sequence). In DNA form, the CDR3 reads TGTGCCAGCAACCTAGCAGGGGAGACTGAAGCTTTCTTT. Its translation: CASNLAGETEAFF.